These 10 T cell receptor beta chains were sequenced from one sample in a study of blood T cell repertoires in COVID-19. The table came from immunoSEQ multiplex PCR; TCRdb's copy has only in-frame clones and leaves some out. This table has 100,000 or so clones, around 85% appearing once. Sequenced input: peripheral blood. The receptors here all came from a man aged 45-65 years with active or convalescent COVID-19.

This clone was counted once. The CDR3 sequence is CASSLSRGYEQYF. The CDR3, as DNA: TGTGCCAGCAGTTTATCGAGAGGTTACGAGCAGTACTTC. The V and J genes are TRBV27 and TRBJ2-7, with D unresolved. CDR3 length: 13 residues. Trimming pared 0 bases from V and 4 bases from J, leaving 7 bases between. CDR1 is MNHEY, CDR2 SMNVEV, per germline (reference sequence).

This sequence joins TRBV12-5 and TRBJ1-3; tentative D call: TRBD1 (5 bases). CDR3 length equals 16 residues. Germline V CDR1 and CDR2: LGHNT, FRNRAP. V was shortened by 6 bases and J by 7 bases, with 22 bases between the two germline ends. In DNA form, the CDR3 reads TGTGCTAGTGGCCAACGACAGCCCCAATTTGGGAACACCATATATTTT. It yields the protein CASGQRQPQFGNTIYF.

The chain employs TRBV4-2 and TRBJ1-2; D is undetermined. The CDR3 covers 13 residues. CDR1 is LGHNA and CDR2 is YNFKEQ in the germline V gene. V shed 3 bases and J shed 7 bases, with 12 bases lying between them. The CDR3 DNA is TGTGCCAGCAGCCACGTAGATGCGTTTGGCTACACCTTC. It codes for CASSHVDAFGYTF.

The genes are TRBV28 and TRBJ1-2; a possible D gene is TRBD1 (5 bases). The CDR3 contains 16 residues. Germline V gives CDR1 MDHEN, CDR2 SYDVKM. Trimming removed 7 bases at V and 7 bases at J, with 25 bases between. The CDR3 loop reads CASTPAKMTDAPGYTF. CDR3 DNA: TGTGCCAGCACCCCAGCTAAAATGACAGATGCTCCTGGCTACACCTTC.

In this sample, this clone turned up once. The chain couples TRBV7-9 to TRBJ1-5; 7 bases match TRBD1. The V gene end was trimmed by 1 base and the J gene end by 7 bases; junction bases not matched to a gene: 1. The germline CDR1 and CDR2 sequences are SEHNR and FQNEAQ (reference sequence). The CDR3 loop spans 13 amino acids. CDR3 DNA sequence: TGTGCCAGCAGCTTAGAGGGGGCCCAGCCCCAGCATTTT. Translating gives CASSLEGAQPQHF.

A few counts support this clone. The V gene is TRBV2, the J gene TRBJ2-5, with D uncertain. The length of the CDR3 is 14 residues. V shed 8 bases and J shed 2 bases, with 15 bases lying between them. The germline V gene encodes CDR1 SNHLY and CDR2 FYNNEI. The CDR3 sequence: CASSFPVLQETQYF. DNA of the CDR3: TGTGCCAGCTCTTTCCCTGTACTGCAAGAGACCCAGTACTTC.

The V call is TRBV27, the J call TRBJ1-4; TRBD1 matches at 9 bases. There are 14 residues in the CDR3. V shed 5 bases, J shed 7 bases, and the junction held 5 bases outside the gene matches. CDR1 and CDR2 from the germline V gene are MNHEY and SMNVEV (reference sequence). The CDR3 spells CASSPGQGREKLFF. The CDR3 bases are TGTGCCAGCAGTCCGGGACAGGGCCGTGAAAAACTGTTTTTT.

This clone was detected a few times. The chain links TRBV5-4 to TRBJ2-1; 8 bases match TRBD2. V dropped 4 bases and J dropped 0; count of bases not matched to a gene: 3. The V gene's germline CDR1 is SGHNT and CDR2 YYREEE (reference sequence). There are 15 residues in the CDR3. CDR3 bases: TGTGCCAGCAGCGCCACTAGCGGCTCCTACAATGAGCAGTTCTTC. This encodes CASSATSGSYNEQFF.

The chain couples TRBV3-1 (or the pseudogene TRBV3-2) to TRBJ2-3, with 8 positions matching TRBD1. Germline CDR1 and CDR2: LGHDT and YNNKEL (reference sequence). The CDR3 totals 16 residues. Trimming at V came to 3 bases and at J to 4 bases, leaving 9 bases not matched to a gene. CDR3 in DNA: TGTGCCAGCAGCCACTCGGACAGGGTTTTTTCAGATACGCAGTATTTT. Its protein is CASSHSDRVFSDTQYF.

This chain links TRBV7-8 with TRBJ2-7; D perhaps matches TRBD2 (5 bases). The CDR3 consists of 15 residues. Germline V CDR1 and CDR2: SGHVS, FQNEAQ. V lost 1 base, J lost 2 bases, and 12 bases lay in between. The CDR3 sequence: CASSLGGSGAYEQYF. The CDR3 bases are TGTGCCAGCAGCTTAGGTGGCTCCGGGGCCTACGAGCAGTACTTC.